A selection of T cell receptor beta chains follows, all from one sample in a study of blood T cell repertoires in COVID-19. TCRdb keeps only in-frame clones here, not all; method: immunoSEQ multiplex PCR. The repertoire consists of some 110,000 clones, with about nine tenths occurring once and the leading ten covering around 8%. The sequencing sample was made of peripheral blood. These receptors all stem from a man aged 65 to 85 who had recovered from COVID-19. CDR3s include the opening cysteine and the closing phenylalanine or tryptophan. D genes are given only for firm matches. The size field is filled for only some rows; it gives once, few, many or a size class.

>few|TRBV5-1|-|TRBJ1-2
CASSRSGADYGYTF
TGCGCCAGCTCCCGGAGCGGGGCGGACTATGGCTACACCTTC
>few|TRBV28|-|TRBJ1-5
CASSLAWGQPQHF
TGTGCCAGCAGTTTAGCATGGGGCCAGCCCCAGCATTTT
>-|TRBV4-3|-|TRBJ1-2
CASSQGLRDSRPHWTAGYTF
TGCGCCAGCAGCCAAGGGTTACGAGACAGTCGCCCCCATTGGACGGCCGGCTACACCTTC
>-|TRBV19|TRBD1|TRBJ2-3
CASRPRGGLADTQYF
TGTGCCAGTAGGCCTAGAGGGGGCCTCGCGGATACGCAGTATTTT
>once|TRBV10-3|TRBD2|TRBJ2-5
CAISEGLAGWKGETQYF
TGTGCCATCAGTGAGGGACTAGCGGGATGGAAGGGTGAGACCCAGTACTTC
>-|TRBV6-6|TRBD1|TRBJ2-5
CASSSEGAWETQYF
TGTGCCAGCAGTTCCGAGGGGGCTTGGGAGACCCAGTACTTC
>-|TRBV28|TRBD1|TRBJ1-5
CASSFAGTGNQPQHF
TGTGCCAGCAGTTTCGCCGGGACAGGCAACCAGCCCCAGCATTTT
>-|TRBV29-1|-|TRBJ1-2
CSVEVQGHYGYTF
TGCAGCGTTGAAGTACAGGGCCACTATGGCTACACCTTC
>few|TRBV15|-|TRBJ2-5
CATSNLAEETQYF
TGTGCCACCAGCAATTTAGCGGAAGAGACCCAGTACTTC
>-|TRBV5-1|-|TRBJ2-5
CASSLMTGLETQYF
TGCGCCAGCAGCTTAATGACAGGTCTAGAGACCCAGTACTTC
>-|TRBV12-3/TRBV12-4|-|TRBJ2-3
CASREQGVDTQYF
TGTGCCAGCAGGGAGCAGGGTGTCGATACGCAGTATTTT
>-|TRBV28|-|TRBJ1-1
CASTLGGEAFF
TGTGCCAGCACCCTCGGGGGGGAAGCTTTCTTT
>few|TRBV28|-|TRBJ2-7
CASSPPSGRVYYYEQYF
TGTGCCAGCAGTCCCCCCTCCGGGCGGGTTTACTACTACGAGCAGTACTTC
>few|TRBV7-2|TRBD1|TRBJ2-7
CASSLGQVQYF
TGTGCCAGCAGCCTCGGACAGGTCCAGTACTTC
>-|TRBV18|-|TRBJ1-2
CASSPGGGANYGYTF
TGTGCCAGCTCACCCGGTGGAGGGGCCAACTATGGCTACACCTTC
>once|TRBV2|TRBD2|TRBJ2-1
CASRGGYESYNEQFF
TGTGCCAGCAGGGGGGGGTATGAGTCCTACAATGAGCAGTTCTTC
>-|TRBV18|TRBD1|TRBJ1-2
CASSPIRQGVSGGYTF
TGTGCCAGCTCACCAATCCGCCAGGGGGTCTCGGGCGGCTACACCTTC
>-|TRBV11-2|-|TRBJ2-7
CASSLAGGTHYEQYF
TGTGCCAGCAGCTTAGCTGGCGGGACCCACTACGAGCAGTACTTC
>-|TRBV28|-|TRBJ2-7
CASRSLSRAYEQYF
TGTGCCAGCAGATCCCTCTCCCGGGCCTACGAGCAGTACTTC
>-|TRBV7-9|-|TRBJ2-5
CASSFKETQYF
TGTGCCAGCTCCTTTAAAGAGACCCAGTACTTC
>-|TRBV21-1|-|TRBJ1-5
CASSRPSGQGSNQPQHF
TGTGCCAGTTCCAGACCTTCGGGACAGGGTAGCAATCAGCCCCAGCATTTT
>-|TRBV6-5|TRBD2|TRBJ2-7
CASRLSGPIYEQYF
TGTGCCAGCAGGCTTAGCGGGCCAATCTACGAGCAGTACTTC
>-|TRBV5-1|TRBD2|TRBJ2-7
CASSLGLAGREQYF
TGCGCCAGCAGCTTGGGGCTAGCGGGACGTGAGCAGTACTTC
>-|TRBV6-4|-|TRBJ1-1
CASSENRYTEAFF
TGTGCCAGCAGTGAGAACAGATACACTGAAGCTTTCTTT
>-|TRBV9|-|TRBJ1-2
CASSAVGTGYGYGYTF
TGTGCCAGCAGCGCCGTAGGTACAGGGTACGGCTATGGCTACACCTTC
>-|TRBV7-2|-|TRBJ2-5
CASSQRGSQETQYF
TGTGCCAGCAGCCAAAGGGGGTCCCAAGAGACCCAGTACTTC
>-|TRBV12-3/TRBV12-4|-|TRBJ1-1
CASSLMDSRVAFF
TGTGCCAGCAGTTTAATGGACAGCCGGGTAGCTTTCTTT
>-|TRBV13|-|TRBJ1-5
CASSLRGNQPQHF
TGTGCCAGCAGCTTAAGGGGGAACCAGCCCCAGCATTTT
>-|TRBV5-1|-|TRBJ1-6
CASSLGGPLNSPLHF
TGCGCCAGCAGCTTAGGAGGCCCCCTTAATTCACCCCTCCACTTT
>-|TRBV4-3|-|TRBJ2-7
CASSQDSHYEQYF
TGCGCCAGCAGCCAAGACAGTCACTACGAGCAGTACTTC
>few|TRBV6-1|-|TRBJ1-3
CASSEGHPNTIYF
TGTGCCAGCAGTGAAGGTCATCCAAACACCATATATTTT
>once|TRBV9|-|TRBJ2-7
CASSPHLGGQTYEQYF
TGTGCCAGCAGCCCGCACCTCGGGGGACAGACCTACGAGCAGTACTTC
>-|TRBV30|-|TRBJ2-7
CAWSPGIYEQYF
TGTGCCTGGAGTCCGGGGATCTACGAGCAGTACTTC
>-|TRBV7-2|-|TRBJ2-5
CASSLAWGWETQYF
TGTGCCAGCAGCTTAGCTTGGGGCTGGGAGACCCAGTACTTC
>-|TRBV5-5|-|TRBJ2-7
CASRGERVGGEQYF
TGTGCCAGCAGAGGCGAAAGGGTGGGGGGCGAGCAGTACTTC
>-|TRBV18|TRBD2|TRBJ2-1
CASSPSLAGNGNEQFF
TGTGCCAGCTCACCCAGCTTAGCGGGAAATGGTAATGAGCAGTTCTTC
>-|TRBV5-1|-|TRBJ1-2
CASSEGDYGYTF
TGCGCCAGCAGCGAAGGGGACTATGGCTACACCTTC
>-|TRBV11-3|TRBD1|TRBJ2-2
CASEDRGAGELFF
TGTGCCAGCGAGGACAGGGGCGCCGGGGAGCTGTTTTTT
>-|TRBV4-1|-|TRBJ2-5
CASSQTSLTRETQYF
TGCGCCAGCAGCCAAACTAGCTTAACTAGGGAGACCCAGTACTTC
>-|TRBV10-3|TRBD1|TRBJ2-7
CAIRGGTGRSGEQYF
TGTGCCATCAGGGGGGGGACAGGGCGATCGGGTGAGCAGTACTTC
>-|TRBV4-2|TRBD1|TRBJ2-7
CASSQVGGGGQGAREQYF
TGTGCCAGCAGCCAAGTAGGTGGGGGAGGACAGGGGGCTCGGGAGCAGTACTTC
>once|TRBV6-5|-|TRBJ2-1
CATSGGYYNEQFF
TGTGCCACCTCTGGCGGATACTACAATGAGCAGTTCTTC
>-|TRBV11-3|-|TRBJ2-2
CASSLAREAGELFF
TGTGCCAGCAGCTTAGCCAGGGAGGCCGGGGAGCTGTTTTTT
>few|TRBV28|TRBD1|TRBJ1-2
CASSMTGTGSGRPLF
TGTGCCAGCAGTATGACCGGGACAGGGAGCGGAAGGCCCCTTTTC
>-|TRBV5-6|TRBD2|TRBJ2-7
CASSWGLAGGREQYF
TGTGCCAGCAGTTGGGGACTAGCGGGGGGGCGCGAGCAGTACTTC
>-|TRBV5-1|TRBD2|TRBJ2-1
CASPPGAGGPTMDEQFF
TGCGCCAGCCCTCCTGGGGCGGGGGGGCCTACCATGGATGAGCAGTTCTTC
>-|TRBV5-1|-|TRBJ1-2
CASSFDSGIYGYTF
TGCGCCAGCAGCTTTGATTCGGGGATCTATGGCTACACCTTC
>-|TRBV24-1|-|TRBJ2-4
CATGSAEAKNIQYF
TGTGCCACCGGGTCTGCGGAAGCCAAAAACATTCAGTACTTC
>once|TRBV9|TRBD2|TRBJ2-3
CASSVKLAGGWDTQYF
TGTGCCAGCAGCGTGAAACTAGCGGGGGGCTGGGATACGCAGTATTTT
>-|TRBV9|-|TRBJ1-6
CASSPPGGRNNSPLHF
TGTGCCAGCAGCCCGCCCGGGGGAAGAAATAATTCACCCCTCCACTTT
>once|TRBV9|-|TRBJ2-3
CASSVDQGFTDTQYF
TGTGCCAGCAGCGTAGATCAGGGTTTCACAGATACGCAGTATTTT
>-|TRBV28|-|TRBJ2-7
CASSVVREQYF
TGTGCCAGCAGTGTAGTACGAGAGCAGTACTTC
>-|TRBV25-1|-|TRBJ2-3
CASSESTTWNTQYF
TGTGCCAGCAGTGAATCGACAACTTGGAATACGCAGTATTTT
>-|TRBV6-5|TRBD2|TRBJ2-5
CASRRLAGSLVAQYF
TGTGCCAGCAGGCGACTAGCGGGGTCCCTGGTGGCCCAGTACTTC
>-|TRBV24-1|-|TRBJ1-5
CATSDLWGGNQPQHF
TGTGCCACCAGTGATTTGTGGGGGGGCAATCAGCCCCAGCATTTT
>-|TRBV5-1|TRBD1|TRBJ2-2
CASSRRTGDTGELFF
TGCGCCAGCAGCCGACGGACAGGAGACACCGGGGAGCTGTTTTTT
>-|TRBV7-2|-|TRBJ2-2
CASSLRIGTHNTGELFF
TGTGCCAGCAGCTTAAGGATTGGGACTCACAACACCGGGGAGCTGTTTTTT
>-|TRBV28|-|TRBJ1-2
CASSLLGWSYGYTF
TGTGCCAGCAGTTTACTGGGTTGGAGCTATGGCTACACCTTC
>-|TRBV3-1/TRBV3-2|TRBD1|TRBJ1-4
CASSQDRGAQQGAFNEKLFF
TGTGCCAGCAGCCAAGATAGGGGGGCCCAACAGGGGGCTTTTAATGAAAAACTGTTTTTT
>-|TRBV7-2|-|TRBJ2-7
CASSLALGTGNYEQYF
TGTGCCAGCAGCTTAGCGCTAGGTACCGGCAACTACGAGCAGTACTTC